These 15 T cell receptor beta chains share one sample of origin, sequenced in a study of OX40 agonist ivuxolimab in advanced cancers. Clones were sequenced by immunoSEQ multiplex PCR, and TCRdb holds only the in-frame ones, with some missing. The data contain about 70,000 clones, 86% of them singletons. The sample in question was CD4+ or CD8+ T cells sorted from blood, obtained in a trial of the OX40 agonist ivuxolimab. The receptors were sampled from an adult with an advanced solid tumor such as melanoma, head and neck, liver or kidney cancer.

The chain links TRBV7-9 to TRBJ2-5, with TRBD1 matching 10 bases. V shed 5 bases and J 3 bases; nucleotides not matched to a gene: 9. Germline CDR1 is SEHNR and CDR2 is FQNEAQ (reference sequence). CDR3 length: 16 amino acids. The CDR3 sequence is CASSLWTGGIEETQYF. CDR3 bases: TGTGCCAGCAGCCTATGGACAGGGGGTATAGAAGAGACCCAGTACTTC.

This clone occurred a few times. V usage is TRBV7-9 and J usage is TRBJ1-1; D gene ambiguous. V was cut by 4 bases and J by 5 bases, with 14 bases left in between. The CDR3 is made up of 14 amino acids. Looked up from germline, CDR1 is SEHNR and CDR2 is FQNEAQ (reference sequence). CDR3 nucleotides: TGTGCCAGCAGCTCCGGACTCTTTAGGACTGAAGCTTTCTTT. This gives the protein CASSSGLFRTEAFF.

The chain couples TRBV2 to TRBJ1-5, with D unresolved. Looked up from germline, CDR1 is SNHLY and CDR2 is FYNNEI. Trimming pared 1 base from V and 3 bases from J, leaving 10 bases between. The CDR3 runs 15 residues. The CDR3 loop reads CASSEDKGFNQPQHF. For the CDR3, the DNA is TGTGCCAGCAGTGAAGACAAGGGTTTCAATCAGCCCCAGCATTTT.

Remarks on this clone: The same CDR3 is also encoded by other DNA sequences in this sample. The chain recombines TRBV11-2 with TRBJ2-3; no firm D call. The CDR3 spans 15 residues. Trimming took 4 bases from V and 0 from J, leaving 11 bases between them. CDR1 and CDR2 (germline): SGHAT, FQNNGV. CDR3 sequence (DNA): TGTGCCAGCAGCTCCCCCAGGATTAGCACAGATACGCAGTATTTT. Translated: CASSSPRISTDTQYF.

The genes are TRBV7-2 and TRBJ2-7; a possible D gene is TRBD1 (6 bases). This CDR3 region has 14 residues. Germline V gene sequence: CDR1 SGHTA, CDR2 FQGNSA. The V end lost 5 bases, the J end lost 2 bases, and 13 bases lay between the germline ends. This CDR3 is CASSARQDPYEQYF. For the CDR3, the DNA is TGTGCCAGCAGCGCAAGACAGGATCCCTACGAGCAGTACTTC. Using reference TRBV7-2 and TRBJ2-7 for the parts outside the CDR3, the full variable domain is GAGVSQSPSNKVTEKGKDVELRCDPISGHTALYWYRQSLGQGLEFLIYFQGNSAPDKSGLPSDRFSAERTGGSVSTLTIQRTQQEDSAVYLCASSARQDPYEQYFGPGTRLTVT.

The chain recombines TRBV7-2 with TRBJ2-1; maybe TRBD1 (6 bases). In germline, CDR1 is SGHTA, CDR2 FQGNSA. Deletions cut 0 bases from V and 5 bases from J, with 14 bases between. This CDR3 has 16 residues. CDR3 protein: CASSLAHTGLNNEQFF. DNA for the CDR3: TGTGCCAGCAGCTTAGCGCATACAGGGTTGAACAATGAGCAGTTCTTC. The full variable domain, in which reference TRBV7-2 and TRBJ2-1 provide the parts outside the CDR3, is GAGVSQSPSNKVTEKGKDVELRCDPISGHTALYWYRQSLGQGLEFLIYFQGNSAPDKSGLPSDRFSAERTGGSVSTLTIQRTQQEDSAVYLCASSLAHTGLNNEQFFGPGTRLTVL.

The V call is TRBV7-3, the J call TRBJ2-1; 8 nucleotides agree with TRBD1. This CDR3 has 14 residues. V shed 3 bases and J 10 bases; nucleotides not matched to a gene: 8. Germline loops: CDR1 SGHTA, CDR2 FQGTGA. DNA for the CDR3: TGTGCCAGCAGCTTGGACAGGGCAGGGAGGGAGCAGTTCTTC. Protein: CASSLDRAGREQFF.

The genes are TRBV15 and TRBJ2-5; D is unclear. CDR3 length: 12 amino acids. In germline, CDR1 is LNHNV, CDR2 YYDKDF (reference sequence). The ends were cut back, 1 base at V and 7 bases at J, with 7 bases in the middle. The CDR3 DNA follows: TGTGCCACCAGCAGAGCTCGTGGGACCCAGTACTTC. Translating gives CATSRARGTQYF.

The chain has TRBV28 and TRBJ1-2, with D possibly TRBD1 on 6 matching bases. This CDR3 is 12 amino acids long. Germline CDR1 reads MDHEN; CDR2 reads SYDVKM. V gave up 6 bases and J gave up 8 bases, with 13 bases separating them. CDR3 sequence reads: CASRLGGSGYTF. In nucleotides, the CDR3 is TGTGCCAGCAGACTAGGGGGGTCCGGCTACACCTTC.

The chain couples TRBV5-1 to TRBJ1-1; D is unclear. The CDR3 has 13 residues. Germline CDR1 and CDR2: SGHRS and YFSETQ. The ends were cut back, 7 bases at V and 0 bases at J, with 10 bases in the middle. The CDR3 spells CASHGPMNTEAFF. CDR3 sequence (DNA): TGCGCCAGCCACGGCCCAATGAACACTGAAGCTTTCTTT. Looking up the rest from reference TRBV5-1 and TRBJ1-1 gives the full variable domain: KAGVTQTPRYLIKTRGQQVTLSCSPISGHRSVSWYQQTPGQGLQFLFEYFSETQRNKGNFPGRFSGRQFSNSRSEMNVSTLELGDSALYLCASHGPMNTEAFFGQGTRLTVV.

This CDR3 reads CASSSHFEQYF. The CDR3 bases are TGTGCCAGCAGCTCTCACTTCGAGCAGTACTTC. The chain carries TRBV7-2 and TRBJ2-7; D uncertain. This CDR3 comprises 11 residues. Trimming took off 4 bases at V and 6 bases at J, with 7 bases between the two ends. Germline CDR1 reads SGHTA; CDR2 reads FQGNSA.

This clone has just one count. The CDR3 nucleotides read TGTGCCAGTTCCCCCTATACCGGGACGACGAGGGAGACCCAGTACTTC. Protein product: CASSPYTGTTRETQYF. The chain is built from TRBV19 and TRBJ2-5; D is perhaps TRBD1 or TRBD2 (5 bases each). The germline gives CDR1 LNHDA, CDR2 SQIVND (reference sequence). The CDR3 has 16 residues. V lost 8 bases and J 5 bases, leaving 24 bases between the germline ends.

The V call is TRBV5-1, the J call TRBJ1-2, with 8 bases fitting TRBD1. Looked up from germline, CDR1 is SGHRS and CDR2 is YFSETQ. Trimming cost V 4 bases and J 3 bases; bases outside gene matches: 5. The CDR3 is 14 residues long. The chain's CDR3 is CASSAGQGYYGYTF. The CDR3 DNA reads as TGCGCCAGCAGCGCCGGACAGGGATACTATGGCTACACCTTC.

The chain joins TRBV9 to TRBJ2-7; perhaps TRBD1 as D (5 bases). Germline V gives CDR1 SGDLS, CDR2 YYNGEE. Between the trimmed V and J ends, which lost 3 bases and 10 bases, there was a span of 14 bases. The length of the CDR3 is 12 residues. The CDR3 sequence is CASSAQDSPQYF. In DNA, the CDR3 is TGTGCCAGCAGCGCTCAAGACAGTCCCCAGTACTTC.

V usage is TRBV25-1 and J usage is TRBJ2-2; weak D call: TRBD2 (7 bases). The ends were cut back, 4 bases at V and 4 bases at J, with 16 bases in the middle. Germline assignment: CDR1 MGHDK and CDR2 SYGVNS. The CDR3 has 16 residues. The CDR3: CASSAAGARFTGELFF. CDR3 nucleotides: TGTGCCAGCAGTGCCGCGGGGGCCAGATTCACCGGGGAGCTGTTTTTT.